Shown below are 23 T cell receptor beta chains from a single sample sequenced in a study of CD8+ T cells in alopecia areata. Sequencing used cDNA as its template, made by extracting RNA and reverse transcribing it. Clones were sequenced by immunoSEQ multiplex PCR, and TCRdb holds only the in-frame ones, with some missing. The sample consists of approximately 89,000 clones, 40% to 55% of them appearing once. What was sequenced was CD4+ T cells sorted from blood. Source of these receptors: a human donor with alopecia areata.

The rearrangement uses TRBV13 and TRBJ2-1; unclear D gene. Trimming left V 1 base short and J 0 bases short, with 10 bases between. Germline lookup yields CDR1 PRHDT and CDR2 FYEKMQ (reference sequence). The CDR3 has 16 residues. CDR3 sequence reads: CASSLVQKSSYNEQFF. CDR3 bases: TGTGCCAGCAGCTTAGTGCAGAAAAGCTCCTACAATGAGCAGTTCTTC.

This sequence joins TRBV5-1 and TRBJ2-5; D possibly corresponds to TRBD1 (6 bases). Germline V gene sequence: CDR1 SGHRS, CDR2 YFSETQ. CDR3 size: 14 residues. With 0 bases removed from V and 1 base from J, the gap between germline ends came to 7 bases. The CDR3 bases are TGCGCCAGCAGCTTGGACAGGGCCCAAGAGACCCAGTACTTC. It specifies CASSLDRAQETQYF.

The V and J genes are TRBV30 and TRBJ2-5; possibly TRBD2 for D (5 bases). Germline loops: CDR1 GTSNPN, CDR2 SVGIG (reference sequence). The CDR3 spans 14 residues. Trimming removed 3 bases at V and 0 bases at J, with 11 bases between. The CDR3 loop reads CAWSSGLDQETQYF. CDR3 sequence (DNA): TGTGCCTGGAGCTCTGGACTGGACCAAGAGACCCAGTACTTC.

This sequence joins TRBV4-1 and TRBJ2-1, with 11 bases that match TRBD2. The CDR3 loop spans 14 amino acids. The V segment lost 1 base and the J segment 15 bases; nucleotides outside the gene matches: 8. Germline loops: CDR1 MGHRA, CDR2 YSYEKL. CDR3 in amino acids: CASSQALAGGPGFF. In DNA form, the CDR3 reads TGCGCCAGCAGCCAAGCGTTAGCGGGAGGGCCGGGGTTCTTC.

The rearrangement uses TRBV1 and TRBJ2-5. TRBV1 counts as a pseudogene. This CDR3 spans 10 amino acids. CDR3 residues: CTSRLETQYF. The CDR3 nucleotides are TGCACCAGCAGGCTAGAGACCCAGTACTTC.

This clone was seen a few times. The chain combines TRBV30 with TRBJ2-7; a possible D gene is TRBD2 (6 bases). In germline, CDR1 is GTSNPN, CDR2 SVGIG (reference sequence). There are 13 residues in the CDR3. The V and J ends lost 1 base and 7 bases respectively, with 14 bases between them. CDR3 nucleotides: TGTGCCTGGAGTGGCCGGGAGTCTGGGGAGCAGTACTTC. It is translated as CAWSGRESGEQYF.

This chain uses TRBV11-2 with TRBJ2-5; D is tentatively TRBD1 or TRBD2 (5 bases each). Trimming left V 5 bases short and J 2 bases short, with 12 bases between. CDR3 length: 14 amino acids. In germline, CDR1 is SGHAT, CDR2 FQNNGV. CDR3 loop: CASSQGTEQETQYF. CDR3 DNA sequence: TGTGCCAGCAGCCAAGGGACCGAACAAGAGACCCAGTACTTC.

CDR3 amino acids: CAWSGLTSRTDTQYF. The CDR3 DNA reads as TGTGCCTGGAGTGGTCTGACTTCTCGCACAGATACGCAGTATTTT. The chain employs TRBV30 and TRBJ2-3, with D hard to call. Trimming removed 1 base at V and 1 base at J, with 12 bases between. Germline CDR1 GTSNPN, CDR2 SVGIG (reference sequence). This CDR3 region has 15 residues.

The chain uses TRBV4-2 and TRBJ2-2; the match to TRBD2 covers 10 bases. The V gene end was trimmed by 0 bases and the J gene end by 6 bases; junction bases not matched to a gene: 4. In germline, CDR1 is LGHNA, CDR2 YNFKEQ. There are 16 residues in the CDR3. The CDR3 nucleotides are TGTGCCAGCAGCCAAGATCCCAGCGGGGGGGCCGGGGAGCTGTTTTTT. Its protein is CASSQDPSGGAGELFF.

This clone was observed a handful of times. The chain uses TRBV27 and TRBJ1-5; D gene ambiguous. Germline-derived CDR1 and CDR2 are MNHEY and SMNVEV (reference sequence). The CDR3 consists of 13 residues. V lost 5 bases to trimming and J lost 7 bases, with 12 bases between them. The CDR3 reads CASSLSRRQPQHF. In DNA form, the CDR3 reads TGTGCCAGCAGTCTCAGTCGCCGGCAGCCCCAGCATTTT.

This clone was seen a handful of times. The chain couples TRBV29-1 to TRBJ2-1; the D gene is possibly TRBD2 (6 bases). The CDR3 covers 14 residues. Looked up from germline, CDR1 is SQVTM and CDR2 is ANQGSEA. V was clipped by 4 bases and J by 0 bases, with 10 bases between them. CDR3 region: CSVGVTSSYNEQFF. The DNA for the CDR3 is TGCAGCGTTGGTGTGACTAGCTCCTACAATGAGCAGTTCTTC.

J is TRBJ2-3 and V is TRBV29-1; 13 nucleotides match TRBD2. Per the germline V gene, CDR1 is SQVTM and CDR2 is ANQGSEA. The junction had 5 bases not matched to a gene; V was cut back by 8 bases and J by 0 bases. This CDR3 is built from 15 residues. The CDR3 protein is CSSPGLAGSTDTQYF. The CDR3 DNA is TGCAGCTCTCCGGGACTAGCGGGGAGCACAGATACGCAGTATTTT.

This rearrangement joins TRBV30 to TRBJ1-5; no clear D gene. The CDR3 runs to 14 residues. V was trimmed by 2 bases and J by 3 bases, leaving 11 bases between them. Germline CDR1 is GTSNPN and CDR2 is SVGIG (reference sequence). This CDR3 reads CAWSLGRSNQPQHF. The CDR3 DNA reads TGTGCCTGGAGTTTGGGCCGTTCCAATCAGCCCCAGCATTTT.

This rearrangement joins TRBV30 to TRBJ1-5; D gene unclear. V gave up 2 bases and J gave up 3 bases, with 8 bases separating them. Germline V lookup: CDR1 GTSNPN, CDR2 SVGIG (reference sequence). This CDR3 region has 13 residues. In nucleotides, the CDR3 is TGTGCCTGGAGTTCTCACCCCAATCAGCCCCAGCATTTT. This codes for CAWSSHPNQPQHF.

The chain has TRBV30 and TRBJ2-3; possible D gene TRBD2, 6 bases. From germline, CDR1 is GTSNPN and CDR2 SVGIG (reference sequence). Trimming pared 5 bases from V and 3 bases from J, leaving 15 bases between. The CDR3 sequence is 14 residues long. In DNA form, the CDR3 reads TGTGCCTGGTCGCCGGGGGATTATACAGATACGCAGTATTTT. Its translation is CAWSPGDYTDTQYF.

Points on this clone: In the same sample, other DNA sequences code for this CDR3. The genes are TRBV29-1 and TRBJ2-7; weak D call: TRBD1 (6 bases). CDR3 size: 12 residues. The V end lost 0 bases, the J end lost 5 bases, and 8 bases lay between the germline ends. CDR1 is SQVTM, CDR2 ANQGSEA, per germline. In DNA, the CDR3 is TGCAGCGTTGAAGAAGGGGGTGACGAGCAGTACTTC. It yields the protein CSVEEGGDEQYF.

This chain connects TRBV28 to TRBJ2-5; D not certain. The CDR3 runs 12 residues. From germline, CDR1 is MDHEN and CDR2 SYDVKM. V lost 4 bases to trimming and J lost 7 bases, with 10 bases between them. CDR3 DNA sequence: TGTGCCAGCAGTTCCCTCCGCGGGACCCAGTACTTC. Its protein product is CASSSLRGTQYF.

In its sample, this clone was seen once. This chain joins TRBV29-1 and TRBJ1-6; D not certain. CDR3 length: 13 residues. Trimming shortened V by 5 bases and J by 7 bases, and 12 bases separated the two germline ends. In germline, CDR1 is SQVTM, CDR2 ANQGSEA. The CDR3 DNA reads TGCAGCGTTCAGGCGGTCTCAAATTCACCCCTCCACTTT. Translation gives CSVQAVSNSPLHF.

CDR3 DNA sequence: TGTGCCAGCAGAACTAGCGGGGGAGGGGAGCTGTTTTTT. It codes for CASRTSGGGELFF. The chain combines TRBV28 with TRBJ2-2; 11 bases fit TRBD2. The germline V gene encodes CDR1 MDHEN and CDR2 SYDVKM. J lost 8 bases, V lost 6 bases, and 2 bases had no gene match. The CDR3 loop spans 13 amino acids.

The chain joins TRBV28 to TRBJ2-7, with a possible D match to TRBD2 (5 bases). V was clipped by 4 bases and J by 4 bases, with 8 bases between them. The CDR3 consists of 12 residues. Germline lookup yields CDR1 MDHEN and CDR2 SYDVKM. The CDR3 DNA reads as TGTGCCAGCAGTTCCCCGGGGTACGAGCAGTACTTC. It is translated as CASSSPGYEQYF.

Only a few counts were recorded for this clone. The CDR3 spells CSVMTGGAIETQYF. CDR3 nucleotides: TGCAGCGTTATGACGGGGGGGGCGATCGAGACCCAGTACTTC. J is TRBJ2-5 and V is TRBV29-1; the match to TRBD2 covers 8 bases. With 5 bases clipped from V and 5 bases from J, the junction kept 10 bases outside the gene matches. The length of the CDR3 is 14 residues. Germline V gene sequence: CDR1 SQVTM, CDR2 ANQGSEA. The whole variable domain, remainder taken from reference TRBV29-1 and TRBJ2-5, is SAVISQKPSRDICQRGTSLTIQCQVDSQVTMMFWYRQQPGQSLTLIATANQGSEATYESGFVIDKFPISRPNLTFSTLTVSNMSPEDSSIYLCSVMTGGAIETQYFGPGTRLLVL.

This clone has a handful of counts. CDR3 in DNA: TGTGCCAGCAGCACAACCGGGATTAAAACCTACGAGCAGTACTTC. Translated, it gives CASSTTGIKTYEQYF. This sequence joins TRBV7-2 and TRBJ2-7; TRBD2 is a possible D gene (5 bases). The germline gives CDR1 SGHTA, CDR2 FQGNSA. V lost 5 bases to trimming and J lost 2 bases, with 16 bases between them. The CDR3 spans 15 residues.

The chain joins TRBV29-1 to TRBJ2-3; D is uncertain. Germline V gives CDR1 SQVTM, CDR2 ANQGSEA. The V and J ends lost 4 bases and 2 bases respectively, with 4 bases between them. The CDR3 extends over 11 amino acids. The CDR3 nucleotides are TGCAGCGTTGCTTACACAGATACGCAGTATTTT. This translates into CSVAYTDTQYF.